These 8 T cell receptor beta chains were all obtained from the same sample, sequenced in a study of preoperative IRX-2 immunotherapy in early breast cancer (dated by TCRdb to the late 2010s). The sample's treatment or condition label, decoded: preoperative locoregional IRX-2 cytokine immunotherapy. Libraries were constructed by the immunoSEQ multiplex PCR assay. TCRdb mirrors the immuneACCESS table, restricted to in-frame sequences. Some clones are absent from its copies; in checked studies, under half trace to an unresolved V gene, and the reason for the others is unknown. For this sample there are about 98,000 clones; about nine tenths appear just once. The ten largest clones take up around 2.1% of the sample. The material was tumor tissue, obtained after IRX-2 immunotherapy. Receptors originate from a human donor with breast cancer.

The rearrangement uses TRBV18 and TRBJ2-1, with TRBD2 matching over 9 bases. CDR3 size: 15 residues. Germline lookup yields CDR1 KGHSH and CDR2 LQKENI. The ends lost 2 bases at V and 4 bases at J; junction bases unmatched: 3. Here the CDR3 reads CASSPIAGEYNEQFF. The CDR3 nucleotides are TGTGCCAGCTCACCAATAGCGGGGGAATACAATGAGCAGTTCTTC. The variable domain in full, with the rest retrieved from reference TRBV18 and TRBJ2-1, is NAGVMQNPRHLVRRRGQEARLRCSPMKGHSHVYWYRQLPEEGLKFMVYLQKENIIDESGMPKERFSAEFPKEGPSILRIQQVVRGDSAAYFCASSPIAGEYNEQFFGPGTRLTVL.

The chain joins TRBV18 to TRBJ1-1; a weak D match, TRBD1 (5 bases). Trimming left V 2 bases short and J 7 bases short, with 11 bases between. The CDR3 consists of 13 residues. CDR1 KGHSH and CDR2 LQKENI come from the germline V gene. This chain's CDR3 is CASSPSGGYEAFF. The DNA of the CDR3 is TGTGCCAGCTCACCATCGGGGGGTTATGAAGCTTTCTTT.

The gene calls are TRBV14 and TRBJ2-5; D is possibly TRBD1 (6 bases). Trimming shortened V by 6 bases and J by 4 bases, and 12 bases separated the two germline ends. Germline CDR1 is SGHDN and CDR2 is FVKESK. The CDR3 length is 13 residues. CDR3 loop: CASRKQGTETQYF. CDR3 nucleotides: TGTGCCAGCAGGAAACAGGGCACAGAGACCCAGTACTTC. The whole variable domain, filled in from reference TRBV14 and TRBJ2-5, reads EAGVTQFPSHSVIEKGQTVTLRCDPISGHDNLYWYRRVMGKEIKFLLHFVKESKQDESGMPNNRFLAERTGGTYSTLKVQPAELEDSGVYFCASRKQGTETQYFGPGTRLLVL.

V usage is TRBV6-8 and J usage is TRBJ1-5, with D possibly TRBD1 on 6 matching bases. The CDR3 runs to 15 residues. From germline, CDR1 is MNHGY and CDR2 SAAAGT. V dropped 8 bases and J dropped 0 bases, with 14 bases sitting between them. CDR3 in DNA: TGTGCCAGCTCAAGGGGGGGGACTAGCAATCAGCCCCAGCATTTT. It codes for CASSRGGTSNQPQHF.

The V call is TRBV18, the J call TRBJ1-1; 10 bases agree with TRBD1. In germline, CDR1 is KGHSH, CDR2 LQKENI. The CDR3 is 15 amino acids. V trimming: 5 bases; J trimming: 3 bases; junction bases outside the gene matches: 6. This CDR3 is CASSERTGGDTEAFF. CDR3 nucleotides: TGTGCCAGCTCAGAAAGGACAGGGGGGGACACTGAAGCTTTCTTT. Full variable domain (missing parts from reference TRBV18 and TRBJ1-1): NAGVMQNPRHLVRRRGQEARLRCSPMKGHSHVYWYRQLPEEGLKFMVYLQKENIIDESGMPKERFSAEFPKEGPSILRIQQVVRGDSAAYFCASSERTGGDTEAFFGQGTRLTVV.

The chain combines TRBV7-6 with TRBJ2-1, with 7 bases aligning to TRBD1. Germline V gene sequence: CDR1 SGHVS, CDR2 FNYEAQ. Germline trimming cut 2 bases from V and 3 bases from J; bases unmatched to any gene: 1. The CDR3 loop spans 14 amino acids. CDR3: CASSLTGVYNEQFF. DNA for the CDR3: TGTGCCAGCAGCTTAACAGGGGTCTACAATGAGCAGTTCTTC.

The genes are TRBV22-1 and TRBJ2-1; TRBD2 reflects the table's D call only, with no check against the DNA. TRBV22-1 counts as a pseudogene. The CDR3 runs 16 residues. The CDR3 reads CASSLAGRSSYNEQFF. CDR3 bases: TGTGCCAGCAGTTTAGCGGGGAGGAGCTCCTACAATGAGCAGTTCTTC.

The chain combines TRBV5-1 with TRBJ1-1; D remains unclear. V was shortened by 1 base and J by 1 base, with 11 bases between the two germline ends. CDR3 length equals 15 residues. The germline V gene has CDR1 SGHRS and CDR2 YFSETQ. The CDR3 bases are TGCGCCAGCAGCTTGATGGGGAATCAGAACACTGAAGCTTTCTTT. It encodes CASSLMGNQNTEAFF.